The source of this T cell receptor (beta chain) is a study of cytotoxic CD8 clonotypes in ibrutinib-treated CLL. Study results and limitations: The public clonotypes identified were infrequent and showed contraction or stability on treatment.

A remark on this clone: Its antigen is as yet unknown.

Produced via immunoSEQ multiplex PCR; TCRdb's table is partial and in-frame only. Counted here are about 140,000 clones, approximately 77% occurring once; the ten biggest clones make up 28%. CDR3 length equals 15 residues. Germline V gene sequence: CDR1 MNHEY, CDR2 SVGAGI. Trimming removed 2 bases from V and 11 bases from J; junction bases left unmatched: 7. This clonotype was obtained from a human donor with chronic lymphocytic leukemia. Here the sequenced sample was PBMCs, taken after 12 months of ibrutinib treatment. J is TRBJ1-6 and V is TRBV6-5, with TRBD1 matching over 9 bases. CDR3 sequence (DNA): TGTGCCAGCAGTTACCAGGGACAGGGAGGGACACCCCTCCACTTT. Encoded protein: CASSYQGQGGTPLHF.